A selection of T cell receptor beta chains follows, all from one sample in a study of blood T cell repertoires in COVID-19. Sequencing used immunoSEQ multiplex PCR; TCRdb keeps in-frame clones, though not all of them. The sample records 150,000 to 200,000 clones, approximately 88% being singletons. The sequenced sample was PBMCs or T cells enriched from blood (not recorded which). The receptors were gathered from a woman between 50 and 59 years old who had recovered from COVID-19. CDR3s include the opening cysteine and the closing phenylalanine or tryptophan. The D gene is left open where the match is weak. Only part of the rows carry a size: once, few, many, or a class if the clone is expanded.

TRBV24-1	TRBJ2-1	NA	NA	TGTGCCACCAGTTCCGGAGAGCCCTACAATGAGCAGTTCTTC	CATSSGEPYNEQFF
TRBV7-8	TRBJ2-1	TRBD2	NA	TGTGCCAGCAGCCTGATCGGTGCGGGGGGCTTTTCCTACAATGAGCAGTTCTTC	CASSLIGAGGFSYNEQFF
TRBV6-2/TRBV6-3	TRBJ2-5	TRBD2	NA	TGTGCCAGCAGTTCCGACCTATACGGGGGGACTCAAGAGACCCAGTACTTC	CASSSDLYGGTQETQYF
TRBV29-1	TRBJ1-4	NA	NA	TGCAGCGCCGACTCAAATGAAAAACTGTTTTTT	CSADSNEKLFF
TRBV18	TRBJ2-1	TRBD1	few	TGTGCCAGCTCGGACAGGGGCTCCTACAATGAGCAGTTCTTC	CASSDRGSYNEQFF
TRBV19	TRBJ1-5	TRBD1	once	TGTGCCAGTAGCAAGGACAGGGAGAACAATCAGCCCCAGCATTTT	CASSKDRENNQPQHF
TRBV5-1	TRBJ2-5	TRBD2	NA	TGCGCCAGTACCCTAGCGGGGGGTGCCCCGGGGGAGACCCAGTACTTC	CASTLAGGAPGETQYF
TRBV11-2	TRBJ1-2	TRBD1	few	TGTGCCAGCAGCTTGCTTGGACAGGGGAGGTTCGACTATGGCTACACCTTC	CASSLLGQGRFDYGYTF
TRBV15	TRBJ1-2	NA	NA	TGTGCCACCAGCAGGGAACACCACAGGGATGGCTACACCTTC	CATSREHHRDGYTF
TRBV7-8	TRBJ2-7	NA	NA	TGTGCCAGCAGCTCCCAATCAGTAGCGATCGAGCAGTACTTC	CASSSQSVAIEQYF
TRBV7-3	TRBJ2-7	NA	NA	TGTGCCTGGAGGGGTCCCTACGAGCAGTACTTC	CAWRGPYEQYF
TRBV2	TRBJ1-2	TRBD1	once	TGTGCCAGCAGCCCGGGACAGGGCTATGGCTACACCTTC	CASSPGQGYGYTF
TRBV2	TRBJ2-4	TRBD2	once	TGTGCCAGCAGGGGGACTAGGTTCGATGGCATTCAGTACTTC	CASRGTRFDGIQYF
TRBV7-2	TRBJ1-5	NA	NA	TGTGCCAGCAGCTTCTCCGAAAGAACAGGGCGGCAGCCCCAGCATTTT	CASSFSERTGRQPQHF
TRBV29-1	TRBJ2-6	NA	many	TGCAGCGCACTCGTAGGACAGTCCTCTGGGGCCAACGTCCTGACTTTC	CSALVGQSSGANVLTF
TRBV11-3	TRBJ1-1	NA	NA	TGTGCCAGCAGCTTAAAGCCGCAGGGTGAAGCTTTCTTT	CASSLKPQGEAFF
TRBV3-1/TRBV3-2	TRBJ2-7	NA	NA	TGTGCCAGCAGCCCAGAGGTGCAGGGGCGCTACGAGCAGTACTTC	CASSPEVQGRYEQYF
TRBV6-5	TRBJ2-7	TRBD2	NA	TGTGCCAGCACGCCAGCGGGGGGATTCTACGAGCAGTACTTC	CASTPAGGFYEQYF
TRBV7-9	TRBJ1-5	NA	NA	TGTGCCAGCAGCTTAGCAGGGGACTATCAGCCCCAGCATTTT	CASSLAGDYQPQHF
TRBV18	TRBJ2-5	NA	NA	TGTGCCAGCTCACCAATTGGCAGGGAAGAGACCCAGTACTTC	CASSPIGREETQYF
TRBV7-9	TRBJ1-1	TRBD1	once	TGTGCCAGCAGCTTCACGGGACAGGGGGACGCTTTCTTT	CASSFTGQGDAFF
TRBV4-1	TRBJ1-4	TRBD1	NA	TGCGCCAGCAGCCAAGCAGGGGACAGTCGGGAAAAACTGTTTTTT	CASSQAGDSREKLFF
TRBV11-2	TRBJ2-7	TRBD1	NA	TGTGCCAGCAGCGGGCGGGACAGGGGGTCCTACGAGCAGTACTTC	CASSGRDRGSYEQYF
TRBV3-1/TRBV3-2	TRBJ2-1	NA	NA	TGTGCCAGCAGCCAAGAGTATCGTGGCGAGCAGTTCTTC	CASSQEYRGEQFF
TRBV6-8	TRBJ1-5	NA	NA	TGTGCCAGCAGTTACTTCCCCGGGGTCAATCAGCCCCAGCATTTT	CASSYFPGVNQPQHF
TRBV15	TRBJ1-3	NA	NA	TGTGCCACCAGCAGAGAGGTTGGGGCGTCTGGAAACACCATATATTTT	CATSREVGASGNTIYF